This T cell receptor (beta chain) was documented in a study of blood T cell repertoires in COVID-19. In terms of age and location, participants ranged from roughly 18 to 90 years and lived in about two dozen US areas. Cohorts were assigned according to the clinical history that participants reported. This CDR3 spans 13 amino acids. The V and J ends lost 2 bases and 13 bases respectively, with 12 bases between them. Germline CDR1 is MNHEY and CDR2 is SVGAGI. This clone was counted a single time. Authors' methods: Nucleated cell counts were estimated from reference gene primer amplification. Repertoires were generated with immunoSEQ multiplex PCR, while TCRdb's copy carries only in-frame clones and drops some. V and J calls and clone size follow that table, whereas D and trimming were derived from the DNA. The profile shows 140,000 or so clones, more than 80% of them singletons.

This chain joins TRBV6-5 and TRBJ1-6; unclear D gene. The TCR comes from a woman between 18 and 29 years old who had been exposed to COVID-19. Sequencing was performed on PBMCs or T cells enriched from blood (not recorded which). The CDR3 sequence is CASSYIGLRPLHF. In nucleotides, the CDR3 is TGTGCCAGCAGTTACATCGGACTCAGGCCCCTCCACTTT.